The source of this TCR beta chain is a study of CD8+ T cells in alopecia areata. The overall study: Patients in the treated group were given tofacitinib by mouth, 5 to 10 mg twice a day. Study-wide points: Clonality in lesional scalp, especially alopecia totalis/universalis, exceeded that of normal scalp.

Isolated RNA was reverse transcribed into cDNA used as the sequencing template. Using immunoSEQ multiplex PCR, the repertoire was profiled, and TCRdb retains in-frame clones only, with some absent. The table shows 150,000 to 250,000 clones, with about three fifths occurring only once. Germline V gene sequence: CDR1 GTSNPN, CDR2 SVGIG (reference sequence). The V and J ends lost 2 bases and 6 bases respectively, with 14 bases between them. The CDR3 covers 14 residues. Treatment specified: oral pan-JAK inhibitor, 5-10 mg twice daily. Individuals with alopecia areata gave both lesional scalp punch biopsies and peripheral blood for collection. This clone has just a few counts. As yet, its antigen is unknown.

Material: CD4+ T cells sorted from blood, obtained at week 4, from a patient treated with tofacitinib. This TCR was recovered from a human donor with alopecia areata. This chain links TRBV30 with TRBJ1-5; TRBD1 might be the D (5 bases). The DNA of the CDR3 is TGTGCCTGGAGTAAGGTAGGGGCAAGTCAGCCCCAGCATTTT. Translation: CAWSKVGASQPQHF.